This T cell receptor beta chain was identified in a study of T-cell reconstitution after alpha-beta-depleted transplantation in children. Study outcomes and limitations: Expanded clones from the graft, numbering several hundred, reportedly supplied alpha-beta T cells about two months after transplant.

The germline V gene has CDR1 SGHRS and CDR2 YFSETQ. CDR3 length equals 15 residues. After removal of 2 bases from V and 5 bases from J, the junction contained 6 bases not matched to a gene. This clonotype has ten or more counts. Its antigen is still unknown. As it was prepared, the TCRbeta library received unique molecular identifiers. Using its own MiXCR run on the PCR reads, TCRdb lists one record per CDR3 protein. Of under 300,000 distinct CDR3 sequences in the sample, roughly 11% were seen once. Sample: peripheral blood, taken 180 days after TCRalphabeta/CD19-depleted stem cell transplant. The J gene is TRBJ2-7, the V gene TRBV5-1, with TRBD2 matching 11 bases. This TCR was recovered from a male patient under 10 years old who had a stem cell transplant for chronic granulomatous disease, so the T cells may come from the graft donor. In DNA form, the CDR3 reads TGCGCCAGCAGCTTACGGCTAGCGGGGGGTCACGAGCAGTACTTC. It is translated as CASSLRLAGGHEQYF.